The 28 T cell receptor beta chains below come from one sample, sequenced in a study of blood T cell repertoires in COVID-19. Profiled with immunoSEQ multiplex PCR; TCRdb holds only in-frame clones, not every one. The sample records about 210,000 clones, approximately 85% being singletons. Sequencing used peripheral blood. These receptors all stem from a woman between 65 and 79 years old with COVID-19, enrolled during active disease.

The chain carries TRBV7-2 and TRBJ2-3; 9 bases align to TRBD2. This CDR3 contains 16 residues. Germline assignment: CDR1 SGHTA and CDR2 FQGNSA. The ends lost 1 base at V and 7 bases at J; junction bases unmatched: 9. The CDR3 DNA reads as TGTGCCAGCAGCTTAGAGGGAGCGGGGGGATTTAATACGCAGTATTTT. It is translated as CASSLEGAGGFNTQYF. Complete variable domain (other parts from reference TRBV7-2 and TRBJ2-3): GAGVSQSPSNKVTEKGKDVELRCDPISGHTALYWYRQSLGQGLEFLIYFQGNSAPDKSGLPSDRFSAERTGGSVSTLTIQRTQQEDSAVYLCASSLEGAGGFNTQYFGPGTRLTVL.

This clone was seen a few times. V gene TRBV2 combines with J gene TRBJ2-2; D might be TRBD2 (5 bases). CDR1 and CDR2 (germline): SNHLY, FYNNEI. Trimming removed 6 bases from V and 6 bases from J, with 8 bases in between. This CDR3 has 12 amino acids. DNA for the CDR3: TGTGCCAGCAGCCGGAGGCCCGGGGAGCTGTTTTTT. Its protein is CASSRRPGELFF. Looking up the rest from reference TRBV2 and TRBJ2-2 gives the full variable domain: EPEVTQTPSHQVTQMGQEVILRCVPISNHLYFYWYRQILGQKVEFLVSFYNNEISEKSEIFDDQFSVERPDGSNFTLKIRSTKLEDSAMYFCASSRRPGELFFGEGSRLTVL.

The chain uses TRBV23-1 and TRBJ2-1; 7 bases match TRBD2. TRBV23-1 qualifies as an ORF whose function is uncertain. Trimming removed 4 bases from V and 10 bases from J; junction bases left unmatched: 7. This CDR3 is built from 13 residues. CDR3 amino acids: CASSPCGSGEQFF. The CDR3 DNA is TGCGCCAGCAGTCCCTGCGGGAGTGGGGAGCAGTTCTTC.

The chain carries TRBV2 and TRBJ1-3, with D perhaps matching TRBD1 (5 bases). Trimming pared 6 bases from V and 4 bases from J, leaving 19 bases between. CDR1 SNHLY and CDR2 FYNNEI come from the germline V gene. The CDR3 extends over 16 amino acids. CDR3 sequence (DNA): TGTGCCAGCAGATACCGGACCGGGACTGCAGGAAACACCATATATTTT. It yields the protein CASRYRTGTAGNTIYF.

The chain couples TRBV5-8 to TRBJ1-5; tentatively, D is TRBD1 (6 bases). The V end was cut by 5 bases, the J end by 7 bases, with 19 bases between. Germline assignment: CDR1 SGHTS and CDR2 YDEGEE. CDR3 size: 15 residues. The CDR3 coding sequence is TGTGCCAGCAGACCAACGGACAGCGGACGGCAGCCCCAGCATTTT. Its protein is CASRPTDSGRQPQHF.

The V gene is TRBV2, the J gene TRBJ2-6; maybe TRBD1 (5 bases). Germline assignment: CDR1 SNHLY and CDR2 FYNNEI. CDR3 length: 20 residues. The ends were cut back, 2 bases at V and 0 bases at J, with 20 bases in the middle. The CDR3 bases are TGTGCCAGCAGTGAAAAGGACACCCCGGGCACTTACTCTGGGGCCAACGTCCTGACTTTC. It specifies CASSEKDTPGTYSGANVLTF.

The V and J genes are TRBV14 and TRBJ1-2, with D uncertain. Trimming stripped 4 bases from V and 2 bases from J, with 17 bases between. Germline CDR1 is SGHDN and CDR2 is FVKESK. CDR3 length: 16 amino acids. Here the CDR3 reads CASSPDKLIVNYGYTF. The CDR3 DNA follows: TGTGCCAGCAGCCCCGACAAATTGATAGTCAACTATGGCTACACCTTC.

The chain links TRBV5-5 to TRBJ2-7, with 9 bases aligning to TRBD2. After removal of 0 bases from V and 2 bases from J, the junction contained 6 bases not matched to a gene. The CDR3 covers 16 residues. CDR1 is SGHKS, CDR2 YYEKEE, per germline (reference sequence). The CDR3: CASSLGVASGAYEQYF. The CDR3 DNA follows: TGTGCCAGCAGCTTGGGTGTGGCTAGCGGGGCCTACGAGCAGTACTTC.

The rearrangement uses TRBV10-3 and TRBJ2-3, with 8 nucleotides matching TRBD1. The CDR3 has 13 amino acids. Per germline, CDR1 ENHRY and CDR2 SYGVKD. V shed 7 bases, J shed 5 bases, and the junction held 5 bases outside the gene matches. Written as DNA, the CDR3 is TGTGCCATCATGGAAGGACAGGGAGATACGCAGTATTTT. Its protein product is CAIMEGQGDTQYF.

This clone was found once. The V gene is TRBV27, the J gene TRBJ2-2, with 8 bases that match TRBD2. The junction had 6 bases not matched to a gene; V was cut back by 3 bases and J by 0 bases. The CDR3 contains 17 residues. Germline loops: CDR1 MNHEY, CDR2 SMNVEV (reference sequence). The CDR3 nucleotides are TGTGCCAGCAGTTTCCTTGGACTAGCCGCGAACACCGGGGAGCTGTTTTTT. Amino acid sequence: CASSFLGLAANTGELFF.

The chain couples TRBV19 to TRBJ2-2, with 7 bases identical to TRBD1. The V and J ends lost 8 bases and 1 base, in that order; junction bases with no gene match: 4. Germline V gene data show CDR1 as LNHDA and CDR2 as SQIVND (reference sequence). The CDR3 sequence is 14 residues long. CDR3 residues: CASERQGNTGELFF. The CDR3, as DNA: TGTGCCAGTGAAAGACAGGGGAACACCGGGGAGCTGTTTTTT.

The V gene is TRBV2, the J gene TRBJ2-3, with D tentatively TRBD1 (6 bases). The CDR3 totals 14 residues. Germline CDR1 and CDR2: SNHLY and FYNNEI. Between the trimmed V and J ends, which lost 4 bases and 3 bases, there was a span of 11 bases. CDR3 loop: CASSGGGRTDTQYF. CDR3 sequence (DNA): TGTGCCAGCAGTGGAGGGGGTAGGACAGATACGCAGTATTTT.

This chain links TRBV6-1 with TRBJ1-2; D unresolved. The CDR3 is made up of 12 amino acids. Germline V CDR1 and CDR2: MNHNS, SASEGT. The V end lost 1 base, the J end lost 4 bases, and 4 bases lay between the germline ends. Here the CDR3 DNA reads TGTGCCAGCAGTGAAGTCGGCTATGGCTACACCTTC. Translated, it gives CASSEVGYGYTF.

J is TRBJ2-7 and V is TRBV6-2 or TRBV6-3; D might be TRBD1 (5 bases). This CDR3 region has 13 residues. Trimming pared 2 bases from V and 5 bases from J, leaving 10 bases between. Germline V gene sequence: CDR1 MNHEY, CDR2 SVGEGT. CDR3 sequence reads: CASSYPGYDEQYF. The CDR3 DNA sequence: TGTGCCAGCAGTTACCCAGGGTATGACGAGCAGTACTTC.

The CDR3 DNA is TGTGCCAGCGCTCAGGGGGTCTGGATTGTGGGGACTGTACCCCCGAGGGAGACCCAGTACTTC. Its translation is CASAQGVWIVGTVPPRETQYF. The V call is TRBV27, the J call TRBJ2-5; weak D call: TRBD1 (7 bases). The CDR3 is 21 residues long. Germline assignment: CDR1 MNHEY and CDR2 SMNVEV (reference sequence). The ends were cut back, 8 bases at V and 5 bases at J, with 39 bases in the middle.

This chain uses TRBV6-5 with TRBJ1-2, with a tentative D call TRBD1 (6 bases). Per the germline V gene, CDR1 is MNHEY and CDR2 is SVGAGI. V lost 2 bases and J lost 5, with 9 bases in between. CDR3 length: 13 amino acids. CDR3 region: CASSYAGVYGYTF. CDR3 sequence (DNA): TGTGCCAGCAGTTACGCAGGGGTGTATGGCTACACCTTC.

This clone was observed a single time. The gene calls are TRBV11-2 and TRBJ2-1, with 7 bases identical to TRBD2. This CDR3 comprises 15 residues. Losses at the gene ends were 5 bases for V and 7 bases for J; bases not matched to a gene: 11. Germline CDR1 is SGHAT and CDR2 is FQNNGV. CDR3 coding DNA: TGTGCCAGCAGCCCCGGACTAGTAGTAGGTAATGAGCAGTTCTTC. It is translated as CASSPGLVVGNEQFF.

The DNA of the CDR3 is TGTGCCAGCAGCGTAGGTCTAGCGGGGAGCCAAGAGACCCAGTACTTC. Its protein product is CASSVGLAGSQETQYF. The chain joins TRBV9 to TRBJ2-5; 9 bases align to TRBD2. The CDR3 is 16 residues long. With V trimmed by 0 bases and J by 1 base, 4 bases remained unmatched. Germline CDR1 reads SGDLS; CDR2 reads YYNGEE.

The chain has TRBV11-3 and TRBJ1-6, with D perhaps TRBD1 (6 bases). CDR3 size: 15 residues. Germline V lookup: CDR1 SGHNT, CDR2 YENEEA. Trimming cost V 2 bases and J 8 bases, with 13 bases left between them. CDR3 nucleotide sequence: TGTGCCAGCAGCTTAACAGGGATGGTGGATTCACCCCTCCACTTT. It specifies CASSLTGMVDSPLHF. The variable domain in full, with the rest retrieved from reference TRBV11-3 and TRBJ1-6, is EAGVVQSPRYKIIEKKQPVAFWCNPISGHNTLYWYLQNLGQGPELLIRYENEEAVDDSQLPKDRFSAERLKGVDSTLKIQPAELGDSAVYLCASSLTGMVDSPLHFGNGTRLTVT.

The chain is built from TRBV6-5 and TRBJ2-1; 9 bases are a match to TRBD2. Trimming took 5 bases from V and 7 from J; bases not matched to a gene: 9. This CDR3 comprises 15 residues. From germline, CDR1 is MNHEY and CDR2 SVGAGI. The CDR3 bases are TGTGCCAGCAGTCCCGGGACTAGCAGGGGGAATGAGCAGTTCTTC. It is translated as CASSPGTSRGNEQFF.

This rearrangement joins TRBV19 to TRBJ1-5; D not certain. V was clipped by 2 bases and J by 0 bases, with 8 bases between them. The CDR3 spans 15 residues. The germline V gene encodes CDR1 LNHDA and CDR2 SQIVND (reference sequence). CDR3 protein: CASSISSYSNQPQHF. The DNA for the CDR3 is TGTGCCAGTAGTATATCCAGTTATAGCAATCAGCCCCAGCATTTT.

The chain links TRBV9 to TRBJ1-3; 9 bases fit TRBD1. Trimming cost V 5 bases and J 4 bases; bases outside gene matches: 7. Germline V lookup: CDR1 SGDLS, CDR2 YYNGEE. This CDR3 is 15 amino acids long. CDR3 residues: CASSRDRAYGNTIYF. The DNA of the CDR3 is TGTGCCAGCAGTAGGGACAGGGCCTACGGAAACACCATATATTTT.

Comments on this clone: A junction end diverges from the germline sequence, so it may reflect a read error. V is TRBV29-1 and J is TRBJ2-1; tentatively, D is TRBD2 (5 bases). Germline V gene lookup returns CDR1 SQVTM and CDR2 ANQGSEA. The CDR3 is 13 residues long. The CDR3 bases are TGCAGCGTTGATGTCACAGCGGCCAATCAGCAGTTCTTC. Translating it yields CSVDVTAANQQFF.

This clone came up once. This rearrangement joins TRBV19 to TRBJ2-2; TRBD2 agrees at 10 bases. J was trimmed by 3 bases and V by 3 bases; bases with no gene match: 4. The CDR3 loop spans 16 amino acids. Germline values: CDR1 LNHDA, CDR2 SQIVND (reference sequence). The CDR3 is CASSILLAGYTGELFF. CDR3 nucleotide sequence: TGTGCCAGTAGTATCTTACTAGCGGGGTACACCGGGGAGCTGTTTTTT.

This clone was seen more than once but under ten times. This chain joins TRBV28 and TRBJ1-2; D remains unclear. CDR1 is MDHEN, CDR2 SYDVKM, per germline. V lost 5 bases to trimming and J lost 3 bases, with 16 bases between them. The CDR3 runs 15 residues. CDR3 sequence (DNA): TGTGCCAGCAGTCTAAGTTCCGGGATTGACTATGGCTACACCTTC. Its protein is CASSLSSGIDYGYTF.

The V gene is TRBV25-1, the J gene TRBJ1-1; 11 bases match TRBD1. Looked up from germline, CDR1 is MGHDK and CDR2 is SYGVNS. V gave up 6 bases and J gave up 2 bases; unmatched junction bases: 2. The length of the CDR3 is 14 residues. DNA for the CDR3: TGTGCCAGCAGGGGGACAGGGGGAAACACTGAAGCTTTCTTT. It translates to CASRGTGGNTEAFF.

The chain links TRBV19 to TRBJ1-5, with TRBD1 matching 10 bases. After removal of 4 bases from V and 4 bases from J, the junction contained 1 base not matched to a gene. CDR1 LNHDA and CDR2 SQIVND come from the germline V gene (reference sequence). CDR3 length equals 14 residues. The CDR3 region is CASSKGQGNQPQHF. In DNA, the CDR3 is TGTGCCAGTAGTAAGGGACAGGGGAATCAGCCCCAGCATTTT.

There are a few counts of this clone. The chain couples TRBV19 to TRBJ2-6; D unresolved. The CDR3 spans 15 residues. CDR1 is LNHDA, CDR2 SQIVND, per germline (reference sequence). Trimming removed 5 bases from V and 0 bases from J, with 8 bases in between. CDR3 loop: CASSSSFSGANVLTF. CDR3 DNA: TGTGCCAGTAGTTCCTCTTTCTCTGGGGCCAACGTCCTGACTTTC.